These 3 T cell receptor beta chains share one sample of origin, sequenced in a study of neoadjuvant anti-PD-1 for oral cavity cancer. Assay used: immunoSEQ multiplex PCR; TCRdb lists only in-frame clones, some missing. The sample lists just over 7,000 clones; less than 85% were seen once. Source: PBMCs, taken before nivolumab (anti-PD-1) treatment. These receptors all stem from a person between 35 and 79 years old with oral cavity squamous cell carcinoma.

This chain joins TRBV9 and TRBJ1-2; D is perhaps TRBD1 (5 bases). The germline V gene encodes CDR1 SGDLS and CDR2 YYNGEE. CDR3 length: 15 residues. V was pared by 4 bases and J by 4 bases, with 17 bases between. In nucleotides, the CDR3 is TGTGCCAGCAGCCTTTCTGGGCAGGGCGTCTATGGCTACACCTTC. Its protein is CASSLSGQGVYGYTF.

The chain employs TRBV19 and TRBJ2-7; 9 bases are shared with TRBD1. Trimming cost V 2 bases and J 3 bases; bases outside gene matches: 5. From germline, CDR1 is LNHDA and CDR2 SQIVND (reference sequence). The CDR3 totals 15 residues. CDR3 nucleotides: TGTGCCAGTAGTATAATGGGGACAGGGTACTACGAGCAGTACTTC. This encodes CASSIMGTGYYEQYF.

The chain recombines TRBV7-8 with TRBJ2-3; D might be TRBD2 (5 bases). V lost 1 base and J 10 bases, leaving 12 bases between the germline ends. The CDR3 spans 13 residues. CDR1 and CDR2 (germline): SGHVS, FQNEAQ. The CDR3, as DNA: TGTGCCAGCAGCTTAGTGGGCCCCGGGGCGCAGTATTTT. Protein sequence: CASSLVGPGAQYF.